The 21 T cell receptor beta chains below come from one sample, sequenced in a study of T-cell reconstitution after alpha-beta-depleted transplantation in children. The TCRbeta library incorporated unique molecular identifiers. TCRdb itself ran the PCR reads through MiXCR, one entry per CDR3 protein. The sample contains about 360,000 distinct CDR3 sequences, more than 10% of which appear only once. The sample here was PBMCs, taken from the stem cell graft. The origin of the receptors is a human donor who donated a stem cell graft to a child with Fanconi anemia.

This clonotype has a handful of counts. This chain connects TRBV29-1 to TRBJ2-1; 9 positions match TRBD2. CDR1 and CDR2 (germline): SQVTM, ANQGSEA. This CDR3 is built from 13 residues. The V gene end was trimmed by 7 bases and the J gene end by 9 bases; junction bases not matched to a gene: 10. In DNA, the CDR3 is TGCAGCGCTCAAGCGGGGGGCGGAGGTGAGCAGTTCTTC. Translation gives CSAQAGGGGEQFF.

CDR3 amino acids: CASSLERNGYTF. CDR3 coding DNA: TGTGCCAGCAGCTTGGAAAGAAATGGCTACACCTTC. The chain uses TRBV7-9 and TRBJ1-2; D gene unclear. There are 12 residues in the CDR3. V was cut by 3 bases and J by 6 bases, with 8 bases left in between. Germline V gives CDR1 SEHNR, CDR2 FQNEAQ (reference sequence).

This clonotype occurred a few times. J is TRBJ1-6 and V is TRBV27; maybe TRBD1 (6 bases). The germline V gene encodes CDR1 MNHEY and CDR2 SMNVEV (reference sequence). This CDR3 has 14 amino acids. The V end was cut by 4 bases, the J end by 8 bases, with 12 bases between. CDR3 in amino acids: CASSWVTGHSPLHF. The CDR3 coding sequence is TGTGCCAGCAGTTGGGTGACAGGTCATTCACCCCTCCACTTT.

V gene TRBV18 combines with J gene TRBJ1-1; D is unresolved. This CDR3 contains 14 residues. The V and J ends lost 5 bases and 7 bases respectively, with 17 bases between them. Germline V gives CDR1 KGHSH, CDR2 LQKENI. The CDR3: CASSSIRGEGEAFF. The CDR3 DNA follows: TGTGCCAGCTCATCCATCCGGGGAGAGGGTGAAGCTTTCTTT.

This clonotype turned up a few times. The chain combines TRBV7-9 with TRBJ1-3; TRBD1 matches at 11 bases. Germline loops: CDR1 SEHNR, CDR2 FQNEAQ (reference sequence). V lost 5 bases and J lost 8; bases outside the gene matches: 8. This CDR3 contains 15 residues. This CDR3 reads CASSPGTGGLDTIYF. The CDR3 nucleotides read TGTGCCAGCAGCCCCGGGACAGGGGGGTTGGACACCATATATTTT. Full variable domain (outside the CDR3, taken from reference TRBV7-9 and TRBJ1-3): DTGVSQNPRHKITKRGQNVTFRCDPISEHNRLYWYRQTLGQGPEFLTYFQNEAQLEKSRLLSDRFSAERPKGSFSTLEIQRTEQGDSAMYLCASSPGTGGLDTIYFGEGSWLTVV.

This clonotype was detected a few times. The chain links TRBV2 to TRBJ1-5; perhaps TRBD1 as D (5 bases). Germline V gene lookup returns CDR1 SNHLY and CDR2 FYNNEI. Trimming shortened V by 6 bases and J by 4 bases, and 7 bases separated the two germline ends. This CDR3 region has 12 residues. As DNA, the CDR3 is TGTGCCAGCAGCCGACAGAATCAGCCCCAGCATTTT. Protein: CASSRQNQPQHF.

This clonotype came up many times. The genes are TRBV20-1 and TRBJ2-5; 8 nucleotides match TRBD1. CDR1 DFQATT and CDR2 SNEGSKA come from the germline V gene (reference sequence). After removal of 0 bases from V and 5 bases from J, the junction contained 5 bases not matched to a gene. CDR3 length: 14 amino acids. CDR3 in DNA: TGCAGTGCTAGAGATCAGGGGGCAGGGGAGACCCAGTACTTC. Protein product: CSARDQGAGETQYF.

This CDR3 reads CASSPAREQFF. The CDR3, as DNA: TGTGCCAGCAGCCCCGCACGGGAGCAGTTCTTC. The rearrangement joins TRBV6-6 to TRBJ2-1; D is ambiguous. V lost 6 bases to trimming and J lost 10 bases, with 10 bases between them. CDR1 is MNHNY and CDR2 is SVGAGI in the germline V gene (reference sequence). There are 11 residues in the CDR3.

To note about this clonotype: At one of its ends the junction is not consistent with the germline gene, which may arise from a read error. V usage is TRBV2 and J usage is TRBJ2-3; either TRBD1 or TRBD2 may supply D (6 bases each). The CDR3 loop spans 18 amino acids. Germline loops: CDR1 SNHLY, CDR2 FYNNEI. CDR3 sequence reads: CAISLELVGGSMGDTQYF. The CDR3 DNA reads TGTGCCATCAGTTTAGAGCTCGTCGGGGGCTCAATGGGAGATACGCAGTATTTT.

In its sample, this clonotype was seen many times. Sequence at one end of the junction differs from germline and may be a read error. The V call is TRBV10-1, the J call TRBJ2-5; possibly TRBD1 or TRBD2 for D (5 bases each). Germline lookup yields CDR1 WNHNN and CDR2 SYGVQD (reference sequence). CDR3 size: 13 residues. CDR3 amino acids: CASSQSGTGTQYF. The CDR3 DNA reads TGCGCCAGCAGTCAGTCCGGGACGGGGACCCAGTACTTC.

In this sample, this clonotype turned up a few times. CDR3: CASSVRPASQAGELFF. The CDR3 region has the DNA TGCGCCAGCAGCGTACGGCCGGCATCCCAAGCCGGGGAGCTGTTTTTT. The genes are TRBV5-1 and TRBJ2-2; D is uncertain. V lost 4 bases and J lost 6, with 19 bases in between. Germline values: CDR1 SGHRS, CDR2 YFSETQ. The CDR3 is made up of 16 amino acids. The variable domain in full, with the rest retrieved from reference TRBV5-1 and TRBJ2-2, is KAGVTQTPRYLIKTRGQQVTLSCSPISGHRSVSWYQQTPGQGLQFLFEYFSETQRNKGNFPGRFSGRQFSNSRSEMNVSTLELGDSALYLCASSVRPASQAGELFFGEGSRLTVL.

The chain has TRBV29-1 and TRBJ2-5; no firm D call. This CDR3 region has 11 residues. Trimming left V 7 bases short and J 3 bases short, with 9 bases between. In germline, CDR1 is SQVTM, CDR2 ANQGSEA. CDR3 coding DNA: TGCAGCGCCTCTCCAAAAGAGACCCAGTACTTC. This translates into CSASPKETQYF. The whole variable domain, remainder taken from reference TRBV29-1 and TRBJ2-5, is SAVISQKPSRDICQRGTSLTIQCQVDSQVTMMFWYRQQPGQSLTLIATANQGSEATYESGFVIDKFPISRPNLTFSTLTVSNMSPEDSSIYLCSASPKETQYFGPGTRLLVL.

This clonotype was observed many times. The V call is TRBV5-5, the J call TRBJ1-1, with D maybe TRBD1 (5 bases). The germline gives CDR1 SGHKS, CDR2 YYEKEE (reference sequence). Between the trimmed V and J ends, which lost 0 bases and 6 bases, there was a span of 12 bases. The CDR3 runs 14 residues. In DNA, the CDR3 is TGTGCCAGCAGCTTGGACCACGGGACCGCTGAAGCTTTCTTT. This codes for CASSLDHGTAEAFF.

This clonotype is a singleton in its sample. V and J are TRBV5-8 and TRBJ1-2; D unclear. V gave up 1 base and J gave up 4 bases, with 17 bases separating them. The CDR3 is 16 amino acids. Germline CDR1 is SGHTS and CDR2 is YDEGEE. The CDR3 is CASSLSAAGLFYGYTF. The CDR3 region has the DNA TGTGCCAGCAGCTTGAGCGCGGCAGGCCTTTTCTATGGCTACACCTTC.

In its sample, this clonotype was seen many times. This chain links TRBV9 with TRBJ2-1; D might be TRBD1 (6 bases). The V and J ends lost 2 bases and 3 bases respectively, with 15 bases between them. The CDR3 has 16 amino acids. CDR1 is SGDLS and CDR2 is YYNGEE in the germline V gene. This CDR3 is CASSVYGTNIYNEQFF. The CDR3 DNA reads as TGTGCCAGCAGCGTCTACGGGACAAATATCTACAATGAGCAGTTCTTC.

This clonotype was counted between two and nine times. The chain carries TRBV19 and TRBJ2-5; D remains ambiguous. This CDR3 has 13 amino acids. Trimming took off 5 bases at V and 5 bases at J, with 12 bases between the two ends. CDR1 is LNHDA and CDR2 is SQIVND in the germline V gene (reference sequence). CDR3: CASSVSYGETQYF. CDR3 coding DNA: TGTGCCAGTAGTGTCTCATATGGGGAGACCCAGTACTTC.

V usage is TRBV12-3 or TRBV12-4 and J usage is TRBJ2-5; possible D gene TRBD2, 5 bases. Trimming took 0 bases from V and 1 from J, leaving 9 bases between them. This CDR3 spans 15 amino acids. In DNA form, the CDR3 reads TGTGCCAGCAGTTTAGCGGTGGAGGTCCAAGAGACCCAGTACTTC. Protein sequence: CASSLAVEVQETQYF.

This clonotype was observed many times. The genes are TRBV28 and TRBJ1-1; D not resolved. The CDR3 runs 17 residues. In germline, CDR1 is MDHEN, CDR2 SYDVKM. V was cut by 5 bases and J by 4 bases, with 23 bases left in between. CDR3 amino acids: CASSPRKSHLRGTEAFF. As DNA, the CDR3 is TGTGCCAGCAGTCCGCGAAAGTCCCATTTGCGGGGCACTGAAGCTTTCTTT.

This clonotype was found a few times. The V gene is TRBV20-1, the J gene TRBJ2-3, with D unresolved. Germline CDR1 and CDR2: DFQATT and SNEGSKA (reference sequence). The CDR3 spans 11 residues. V lost 6 bases to trimming and J lost 2 bases, with 6 bases between them. CDR3 DNA sequence: TGCAGTGCCCCTTCCACAGATACGCAGTATTTT. Translation: CSAPSTDTQYF.

In its sample, this clonotype was seen many times. The chain uses TRBV12-3 or TRBV12-4 and TRBJ1-1, with 10 bases that match TRBD1. V shed 4 bases, J shed 1 base, and the junction held 9 bases outside the gene matches. The CDR3 contains 17 residues. CDR3 nucleotides: TGTGCCAGCAGTTCCCCACGACAGGGGGCTAAGAACACTGAAGCTTTCTTT. Its protein is CASSSPRQGAKNTEAFF.

The CDR3 DNA reads TGCGCCAGCAGCTTTGGAGGAGACGGTTTCCGTGGCTACACCTTC. Residues: CASSFGGDGFRGYTF. The J gene is TRBJ1-2, the V gene TRBV5-1, with unresolved D. The V end lost 2 bases, the J end lost 7 bases, and 18 bases lay between the germline ends. Germline V gives CDR1 SGHRS, CDR2 YFSETQ. The CDR3 sequence is 15 residues long. The entire variable domain, with the rest obtained from reference TRBV5-1 and TRBJ1-2, is as follows: KAGVTQTPRYLIKTRGQQVTLSCSPISGHRSVSWYQQTPGQGLQFLFEYFSETQRNKGNFPGRFSGRQFSNSRSEMNVSTLELGDSALYLCASSFGGDGFRGYTFGSGTRLTVV.